This T cell receptor beta chain was captured by sequencing in a study of blood T cell repertoires in COVID-19. Turning to the study itself: Specimens from acute and convalescent COVID-19 originated in the United States, Italy and Spain. In each case, the material was cDNA or gDNA derived from T cells, B-cell-depleted T cells, or PBMCs.

Trimming stripped 0 bases from V and 1 base from J, with 18 bases between. There are 19 residues in the CDR3. Germline CDR1 reads MNHEY; CDR2 reads SVGEGT. In the original processing: The authors estimated nucleated cell counts from reference gene primer amplification. Here immunoSEQ multiplex PCR was the method, and the copy in TCRdb shows in-frame clones only, minus some. V and J calls and clone size follow that table, whereas D and trimming were derived from the DNA. Among approximately 170,000 clones, 80% to 90% were seen once, and the ten largest hold 3% to 4.5%. This chain links TRBV6-2 or TRBV6-3 with TRBJ2-2; possible D gene TRBD1, 5 bases. This receptor was taken from a man aged 18 to 30 with active or convalescent COVID-19. Sequenced sample: peripheral blood. The CDR3 here is CASSYSQGLVKRNTGELFF. The CDR3 DNA follows: TGTGCCAGCAGTTACTCTCAGGGCCTTGTCAAGCGGAACACCGGGGAGCTGTTTTTT.